The rows below give T cell receptor beta chains drawn from one sample of a study of blood T cell repertoires in COVID-19. Some clones are missing from TCRdb's copy, which holds only in-frame ones; the method was immunoSEQ multiplex PCR. The profile shows about 150,000 clones, approximately 84% of them singletons. The sequenced sample consisted of peripheral blood. These TCRs come from a man between 65 and 85 years old with acute or convalescent COVID-19. CDR3s include the opening cysteine and the closing phenylalanine or tryptophan. Fields, in order: V gene, J gene, clone size, D gene, CDR3 DNA, CDR3 protein. D genes are given only for firm matches. Only some rows state a clone size, as once, few, many or a class for expanded clones.

>TRBV19|TRBJ1-2|few|TRBD1
TGTGCCAGTAGATTACCCGGGACAGGTAACTATGGCTACACCTTC
CASRLPGTGNYGYTF
>TRBV5-6|TRBJ2-1|NA|TRBD2
TGTGCCAGCGGGTTTCGACTAGCGGGAACTACCAATGAGCAGTTCTTC
CASGFRLAGTTNEQFF
>TRBV24-1|TRBJ1-4|NA|NA
TGTGCCACCAGTGAATCTGGCGGAAGGAATGAAAAACTGTTTTTT
CATSESGGRNEKLFF
>TRBV5-1|TRBJ1-5|once|NA
TGCGCCAGCAGCTTGGGGGGAGGGGACCAGCCCCAGCATTTT
CASSLGGGDQPQHF
>TRBV6-5|TRBJ2-7|NA|TRBD1
TGTGCCAGCAGTTGGGACAGGGGGTACGAGCAGTACTTC
CASSWDRGYEQYF
>TRBV5-4|TRBJ2-3|NA|NA
TGTGCCAGCAGCTTGGTCGCAGATACGCAGTATTTT
CASSLVADTQYF
>TRBV5-8|TRBJ2-1|NA|TRBD2
TGTGCCAGCAGCCCCAGACTAGCGGGGGGGAATGAGCAGTTCTTC
CASSPRLAGGNEQFF
>TRBV11-1|TRBJ2-7|NA|NA
TGTGCCAGCAGCTTAAGTGCGTCCGCCGGTCTTGGCGAGCAGTACTTC
CASSLSASAGLGEQYF
>TRBV5-1|TRBJ1-1|NA|NA
TGCGCCAGCAGCTTGATCCAGGGAAACACTGAAGCTTTCTTT
CASSLIQGNTEAFF
>TRBV6-2/TRBV6-3|TRBJ1-5|NA|NA
TGTGCCAGCAGTTACCCCACAGGGAAGCGGGGTAGCAATCAGCCCCAGCATTTT
CASSYPTGKRGSNQPQHF
>TRBV19|TRBJ2-1|NA|TRBD2
TGTGCCAGTACCCCCAATAGCGGGAGGAGGGGTGAGCAGTTCTTC
CASTPNSGRRGEQFF
>TRBV6-5|TRBJ1-1|NA|NA
TGTGCCAGCAAAATGACAGCCCACACTGAAGCTTTCTTT
CASKMTAHTEAFF
>TRBV11-2|TRBJ1-1|NA|NA
TGTGCCAGCAGCCCACACGTCATGAACACTGAAGCTTTCTTT
CASSPHVMNTEAFF
>TRBV5-1|TRBJ1-4|NA|TRBD1
TGCGCCAGCAGCGGGACAGCAACTAATGAAAAACTGTTTTTT
CASSGTATNEKLFF
>TRBV27|TRBJ1-2|NA|NA
TGTGCCAGCAGTTTAACGGGGGGCGCTGGGGGCTACACCTTC
CASSLTGGAGGYTF
>TRBV27|TRBJ1-5|once|TRBD1
TGTGCCAGCAGATTCGGAGGACAGGGGGCCTCTAATCAGCCCCAGCATTTT
CASRFGGQGASNQPQHF
>TRBV5-1|TRBJ2-2|NA|TRBD1
TGCGCCAGCAGCCTAAACGCCGGGACAGGGGACACCGGGGAGCTGTTTTTT
CASSLNAGTGDTGELFF
>TRBV24-1|TRBJ2-7|NA|TRBD1
TGTGCCACCAGTGATACACAGGGGCATGGGAACGAGCAGTACTTC
CATSDTQGHGNEQYF
>TRBV19|TRBJ1-2|NA|NA
TGTGCCAGTAGTCCAGGCATACTCTATGGCTACACCTTC
CASSPGILYGYTF
>TRBV6-5|TRBJ2-2|NA|NA
TGTGCCAGCAGTCTCCGGGTGACGAACACCGGGGAGCTGTTTTTT
CASSLRVTNTGELFF
>TRBV10-1|TRBJ1-6|NA|NA
TGCGCCAGCAGTCCTGGGTGCTACGGGTCCAGCCGCTCCTATAATTCACCCCTCCACTTT
CASSPGCYGSSRSYNSPLHF
>TRBV29-1|TRBJ2-7|NA|NA
TGCAGCGTTGAAGAGTCTGTGGCGGGGGCCCGGGACGAGCAGTACTTC
CSVEESVAGARDEQYF
>TRBV19|TRBJ2-2|NA|NA
TGTGCCAGTAGTCTCCAGGACATCACGGCGGTGGGCGGCGGGGAGCTGTTTTTT
CASSLQDITAVGGGELFF
>TRBV19|TRBJ1-5|NA|TRBD1
TGTGCCAGTAGCCCCGGGACAGCAAATAGCAATCAGCCCCAGCATTTT
CASSPGTANSNQPQHF
>TRBV6-5|TRBJ1-1|NA|TRBD1
TGTGCCACTTACCTCGGGACAGCTTATCATACTGAAGCTTTCTTT
CATYLGTAYHTEAFF
>TRBV5-1|TRBJ1-1|NA|NA
TGCGCCAGCAGCTTGGTGGGGCCCATGAACACTGAAGCTTTCTTT
CASSLVGPMNTEAFF
>TRBV18|TRBJ2-5|NA|NA
TGTGCCAGCTCACGACCCGGAGGGGCTGGGGAGACCCAGTACTTC
CASSRPGGAGETQYF
>TRBV5-4|TRBJ2-7|few|NA
TGTGCCAGCAGCTTTGGGAGTACAGGGCGGTACGAGCAGTACTTC
CASSFGSTGRYEQYF
>TRBV5-1|TRBJ2-7|NA|NA
TGCGCCAGCAGCTTGTTTAGTACAGGGTCGGTTTTGGAGCAGTACTTC
CASSLFSTGSVLEQYF
>TRBV28|TRBJ1-5|NA|NA
TGTGCCAGCAGCCCGGACAGAATGAATCAGCCCCAGCATTTT
CASSPDRMNQPQHF
>TRBV5-4|TRBJ1-3|NA|NA
TGTGCCAGCAGCTTGGAAACCGGCGGAGGAAACACCATATATTTT
CASSLETGGGNTIYF
>TRBV2|TRBJ1-6|once|TRBD1
TGTGCCAGCAGTGGACAGGGTCGGGATTCACCCCTCCACTTT
CASSGQGRDSPLHF
>TRBV6-6|TRBJ1-1|once|NA
TGTGCCAGCAGTTTCTACACTGAAGCTTTCTTT
CASSFYTEAFF
>TRBV30|TRBJ1-6|NA|NA
TGTGCCTGGGCGGGGGCTAAGTATTCACCCCTCCACTTT
CAWAGAKYSPLHF
>TRBV5-1|TRBJ2-3|NA|TRBD2
TGCGCCAGCAGCCCACTAATAGGGACTAGCGGGACTTCGAGCACAGATACGCAGTATTTT
CASSPLIGTSGTSSTDTQYF
>TRBV6-1|TRBJ2-5|NA|NA
TGTGCCAGCAGTGAAGGGCGCAGGGGAGAGACCCAGTACTTC
CASSEGRRGETQYF
>TRBV7-2|TRBJ2-3|NA|NA
TGTGCCAGCAGAAGGGACTTAAGCACAGATACGCAGTATTTT
CASRRDLSTDTQYF